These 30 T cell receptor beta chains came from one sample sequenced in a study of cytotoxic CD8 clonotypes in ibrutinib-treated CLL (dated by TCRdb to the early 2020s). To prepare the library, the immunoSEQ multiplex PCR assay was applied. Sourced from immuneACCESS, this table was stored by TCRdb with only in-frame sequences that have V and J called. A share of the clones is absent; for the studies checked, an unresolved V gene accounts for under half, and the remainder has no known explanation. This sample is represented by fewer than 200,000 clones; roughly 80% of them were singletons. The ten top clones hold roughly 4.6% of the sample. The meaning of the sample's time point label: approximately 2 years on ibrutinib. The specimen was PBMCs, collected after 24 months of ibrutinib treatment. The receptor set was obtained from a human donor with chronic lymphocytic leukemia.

The CDR3 region is CASSSMGGMNTEAFF. The CDR3 DNA sequence: TGTGCCAGCAGTTCGATGGGCGGAATGAACACTGAAGCTTTCTTT. This chain links TRBV6-6 with TRBJ1-1; D uncertain. Germline CDR1 MNHNY, CDR2 SVGAGI (reference sequence). Trimming took off 4 bases at V and 0 bases at J, with 12 bases between the two ends. This CDR3 comprises 15 residues.

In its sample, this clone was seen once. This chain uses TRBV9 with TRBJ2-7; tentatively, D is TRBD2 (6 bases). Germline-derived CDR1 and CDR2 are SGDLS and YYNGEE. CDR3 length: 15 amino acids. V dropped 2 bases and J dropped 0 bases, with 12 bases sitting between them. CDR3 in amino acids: CASSVGGFGSYEQYF. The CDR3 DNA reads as TGTGCCAGCAGCGTGGGAGGCTTTGGCTCCTACGAGCAGTACTTC.

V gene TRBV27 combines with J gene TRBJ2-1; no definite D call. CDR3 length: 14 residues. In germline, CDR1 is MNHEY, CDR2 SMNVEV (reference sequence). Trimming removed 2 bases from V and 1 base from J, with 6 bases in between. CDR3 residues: CASSLGPSYNEQFF. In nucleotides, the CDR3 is TGTGCCAGCAGTTTAGGGCCATCCTACAATGAGCAGTTCTTC.

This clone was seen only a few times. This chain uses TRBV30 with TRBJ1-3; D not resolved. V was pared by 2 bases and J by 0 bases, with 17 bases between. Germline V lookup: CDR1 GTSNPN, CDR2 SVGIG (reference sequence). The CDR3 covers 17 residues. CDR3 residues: CAWSHLPSPISGNTIYF. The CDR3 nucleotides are TGTGCCTGGAGTCACCTTCCTAGCCCGATCTCTGGAAACACCATATATTTT.

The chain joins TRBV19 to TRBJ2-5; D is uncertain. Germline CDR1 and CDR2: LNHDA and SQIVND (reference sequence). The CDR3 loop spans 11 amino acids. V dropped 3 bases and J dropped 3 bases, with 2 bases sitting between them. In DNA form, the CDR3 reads TGTGCCAGTAGTATTGAAGAGACCCAGTACTTC. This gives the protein CASSIEETQYF. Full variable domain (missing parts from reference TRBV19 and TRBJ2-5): DGGITQSPKYLFRKEGQNVTLSCEQNLNHDAMYWYRQDPGQGLRLIYYSQIVNDFQKGDIAEGYSVSREKKESFPLTVTSAQKNPTAFYLCASSIEETQYFGPGTRLLVL.

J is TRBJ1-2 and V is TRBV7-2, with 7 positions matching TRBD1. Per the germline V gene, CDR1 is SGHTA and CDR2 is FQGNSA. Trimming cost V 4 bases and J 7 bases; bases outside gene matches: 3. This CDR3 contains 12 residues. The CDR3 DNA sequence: TGTGCCAGCAGCTCTCACAGGGGTGGCTACACCTTC. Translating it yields CASSSHRGGYTF.

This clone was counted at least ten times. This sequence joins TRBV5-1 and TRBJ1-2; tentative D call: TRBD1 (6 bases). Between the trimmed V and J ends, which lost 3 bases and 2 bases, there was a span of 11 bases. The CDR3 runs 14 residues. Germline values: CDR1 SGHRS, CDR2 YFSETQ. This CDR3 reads CASSWRDTNYGYTF. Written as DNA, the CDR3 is TGCGCCAGCAGCTGGCGGGACACCAACTATGGCTACACCTTC.

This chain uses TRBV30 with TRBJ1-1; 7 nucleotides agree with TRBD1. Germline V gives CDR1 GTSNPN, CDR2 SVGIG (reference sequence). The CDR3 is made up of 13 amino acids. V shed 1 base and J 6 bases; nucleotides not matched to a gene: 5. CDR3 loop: CAWSDTDRPEAFF. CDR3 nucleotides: TGTGCCTGGAGTGACACGGACAGGCCTGAAGCTTTCTTT.

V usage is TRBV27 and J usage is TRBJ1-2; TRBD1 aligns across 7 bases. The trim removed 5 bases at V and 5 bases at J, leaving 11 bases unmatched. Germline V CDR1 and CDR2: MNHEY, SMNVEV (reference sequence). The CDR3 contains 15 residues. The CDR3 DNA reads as TGTGCCAGCAGTCTACGACAGGGCCATGGGTATGGCTACACCTTC. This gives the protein CASSLRQGHGYGYTF.

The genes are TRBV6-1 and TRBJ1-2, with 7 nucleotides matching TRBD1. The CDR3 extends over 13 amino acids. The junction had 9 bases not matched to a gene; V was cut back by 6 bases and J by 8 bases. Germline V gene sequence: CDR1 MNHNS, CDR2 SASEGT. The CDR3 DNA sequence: TGTGCCAGCAGCTACGACAGGGTACGGGGCTACACCTTC. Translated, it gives CASSYDRVRGYTF.

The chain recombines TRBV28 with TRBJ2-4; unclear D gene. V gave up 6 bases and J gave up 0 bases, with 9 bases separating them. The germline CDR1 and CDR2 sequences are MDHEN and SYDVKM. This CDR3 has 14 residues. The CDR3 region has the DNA TGTGCCAGCAGCGCGACCTTAGCCAAAAACATTCAGTACTTC. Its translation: CASSATLAKNIQYF.

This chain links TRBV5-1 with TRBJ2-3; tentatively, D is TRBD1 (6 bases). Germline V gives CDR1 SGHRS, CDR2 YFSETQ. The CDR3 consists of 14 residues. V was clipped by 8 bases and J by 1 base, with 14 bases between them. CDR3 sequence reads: CASATGSGTDTQYF. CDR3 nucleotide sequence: TGCGCCAGTGCCACAGGGTCGGGCACAGATACGCAGTATTTT.

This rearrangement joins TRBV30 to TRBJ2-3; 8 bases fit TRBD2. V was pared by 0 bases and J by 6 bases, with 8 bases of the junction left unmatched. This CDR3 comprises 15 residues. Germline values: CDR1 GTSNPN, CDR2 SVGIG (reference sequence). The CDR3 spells CAWSVGGGPRDTQYF. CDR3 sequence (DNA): TGTGCCTGGAGTGTGGGCGGGGGGCCTCGGGATACGCAGTATTTT.

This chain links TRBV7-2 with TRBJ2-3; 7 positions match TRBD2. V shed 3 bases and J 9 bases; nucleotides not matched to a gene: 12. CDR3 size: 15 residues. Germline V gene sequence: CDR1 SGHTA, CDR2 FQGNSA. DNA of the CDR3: TGTGCCAGCAGCTTTAGCGGGCCAAGGGTAGAGACGCAGTATTTT. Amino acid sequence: CASSFSGPRVETQYF.

This CDR3 is CASSEGSSYNEQFF. Here the CDR3 DNA reads TGCGCCAGCAGCGAGGGGTCCTCCTACAATGAGCAGTTCTTC. The chain joins TRBV5-1 to TRBJ2-1; D is possibly TRBD1 or TRBD2 (5 bases each). Germline CDR1 reads SGHRS; CDR2 reads YFSETQ. The CDR3 has 14 amino acids. Trimming cost V 4 bases and J 0 bases, with 8 bases left between them.

This CDR3 reads CASSLGPRSNQPQHF. The DNA for the CDR3 is TGTGCCAGCAGCTTAGGCCCAAGGAGCAATCAGCCCCAGCATTTT. The genes are TRBV5-6 and TRBJ1-5; D is unclear. CDR1 and CDR2 from the germline V gene are SGHDT and YYEEEE. The CDR3 loop spans 15 amino acids. V was pared by 2 bases and J by 1 base, with 10 bases between.

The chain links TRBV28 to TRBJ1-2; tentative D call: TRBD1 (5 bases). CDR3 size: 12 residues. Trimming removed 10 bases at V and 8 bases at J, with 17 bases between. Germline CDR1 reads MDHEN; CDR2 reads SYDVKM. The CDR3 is CATTPGLSGYTF. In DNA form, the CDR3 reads TGTGCCACCACCCCGGGACTATCGGGCTACACCTTC.

The CDR3 region has the DNA TGTGCCAGCACCTTAGACAGGAGCTATAATTCACCCCTCCACTTT. This translates into CASTLDRSYNSPLHF. V usage is TRBV2 and J usage is TRBJ1-6; possible D gene TRBD1, 6 bases. The germline V gene encodes CDR1 SNHLY and CDR2 FYNNEI. The CDR3 covers 15 residues. Trimming took off 7 bases at V and 3 bases at J, with 13 bases between the two ends.

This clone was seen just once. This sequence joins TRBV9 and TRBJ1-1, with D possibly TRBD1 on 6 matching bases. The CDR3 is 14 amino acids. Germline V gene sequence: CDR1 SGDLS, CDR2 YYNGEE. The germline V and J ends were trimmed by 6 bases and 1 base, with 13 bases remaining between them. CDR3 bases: TGTGCCAGCACCAAACAGGGAAGGAACACTGAAGCTTTCTTT. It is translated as CASTKQGRNTEAFF.

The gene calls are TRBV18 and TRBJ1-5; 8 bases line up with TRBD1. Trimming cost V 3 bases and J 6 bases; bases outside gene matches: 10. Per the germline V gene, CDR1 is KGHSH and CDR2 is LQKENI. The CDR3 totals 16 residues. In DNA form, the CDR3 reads TGTGCCAGCTCACCTCGATTGACAGGGGAGGGTCAGCCCCAGCATTTT. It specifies CASSPRLTGEGQPQHF.

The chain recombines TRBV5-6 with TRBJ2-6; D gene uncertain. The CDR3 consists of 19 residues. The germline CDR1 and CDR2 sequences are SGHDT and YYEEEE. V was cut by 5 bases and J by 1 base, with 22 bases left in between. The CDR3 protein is CASSWSGPPPISGANVLTF. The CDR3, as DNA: TGTGCCAGCAGTTGGAGTGGACCTCCTCCAATATCTGGGGCCAACGTCCTGACTTTC. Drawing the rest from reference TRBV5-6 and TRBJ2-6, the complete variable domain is DAGVTQSPTHLIKTRGQQVTLRCSPKSGHDTVSWYQQALGQGPQFIFQYYEEEERQRGNFPDRFSGHQFPNYSSELNVNALLLGDSALYLCASSWSGPPPISGANVLTFGAGSRLTVL.

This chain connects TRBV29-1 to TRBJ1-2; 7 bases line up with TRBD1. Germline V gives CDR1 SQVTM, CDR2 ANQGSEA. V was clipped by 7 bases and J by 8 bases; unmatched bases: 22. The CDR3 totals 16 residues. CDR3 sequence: CSAARGVRGGLGGYTF. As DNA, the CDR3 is TGCAGCGCCGCCAGGGGGGTTCGCGGGGGCCTCGGAGGCTACACCTTC.

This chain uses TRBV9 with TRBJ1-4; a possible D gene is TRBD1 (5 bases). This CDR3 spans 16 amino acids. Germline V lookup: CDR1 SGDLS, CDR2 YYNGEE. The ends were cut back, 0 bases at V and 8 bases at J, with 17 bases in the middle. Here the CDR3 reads CASSVGGTEFEEKLFF. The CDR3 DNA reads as TGTGCCAGCAGCGTAGGAGGGACTGAGTTTGAGGAAAAACTGTTTTTT.

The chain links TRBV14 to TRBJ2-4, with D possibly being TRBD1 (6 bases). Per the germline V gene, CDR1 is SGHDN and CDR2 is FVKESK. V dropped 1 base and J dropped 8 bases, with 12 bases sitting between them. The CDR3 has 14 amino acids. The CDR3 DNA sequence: TGTGCCAGCAGCCAAGGGCAGGGGCGATACATTCAGTACTTC. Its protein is CASSQGQGRYIQYF. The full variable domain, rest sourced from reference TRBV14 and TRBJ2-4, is EAGVTQFPSHSVIEKGQTVTLRCDPISGHDNLYWYRRVMGKEIKFLLHFVKESKQDESGMPNNRFLAERTGGTYSTLKVQPAELEDSGVYFCASSQGQGRYIQYFGAGTRLSVL.

The CDR3 sequence: CASRGRGYSGNTIYF. Here the CDR3 DNA reads TGTGCCAGCAGAGGCAGGGGGTACTCTGGAAACACCATATATTTT. The J gene is TRBJ1-3, the V gene TRBV27; 7 nucleotides agree with TRBD1. This CDR3 has 15 amino acids. In germline, CDR1 is MNHEY, CDR2 SMNVEV (reference sequence). The ends lost 6 bases at V and 0 bases at J; junction bases unmatched: 5.

The CDR3 bases are TGTGCCAGCAGTGAAGGGCAGCTACCCTATAATTCACCCCTCCACTTT. It yields the protein CASSEGQLPYNSPLHF. The gene calls are TRBV2 and TRBJ1-6; D is unclear. CDR1 SNHLY and CDR2 FYNNEI come from the germline V gene. CDR3 length: 16 residues. V lost 1 base and J lost 2, with 9 bases in between.

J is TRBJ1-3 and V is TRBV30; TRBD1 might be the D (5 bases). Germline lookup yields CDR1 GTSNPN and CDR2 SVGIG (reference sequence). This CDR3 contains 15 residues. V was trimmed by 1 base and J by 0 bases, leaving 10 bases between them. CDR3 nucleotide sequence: TGTGCCTGGAGTGAAGACAGCCACTCTGGAAACACCATATATTTT. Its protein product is CAWSEDSHSGNTIYF.

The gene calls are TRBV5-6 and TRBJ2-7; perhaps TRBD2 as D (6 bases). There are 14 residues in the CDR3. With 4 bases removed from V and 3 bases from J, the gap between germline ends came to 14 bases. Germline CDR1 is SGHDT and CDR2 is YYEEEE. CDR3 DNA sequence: TGTGCCAGCAGCCTGGAGTTGGGGGGCTACGAGCAGTACTTC. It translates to CASSLELGGYEQYF.

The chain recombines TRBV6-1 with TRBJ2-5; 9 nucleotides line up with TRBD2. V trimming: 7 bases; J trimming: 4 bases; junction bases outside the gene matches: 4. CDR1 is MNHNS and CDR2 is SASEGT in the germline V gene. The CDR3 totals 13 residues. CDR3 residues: CASTLAGLETQYF. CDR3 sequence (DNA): TGTGCCAGCACGCTAGCGGGGCTAGAGACCCAGTACTTC.

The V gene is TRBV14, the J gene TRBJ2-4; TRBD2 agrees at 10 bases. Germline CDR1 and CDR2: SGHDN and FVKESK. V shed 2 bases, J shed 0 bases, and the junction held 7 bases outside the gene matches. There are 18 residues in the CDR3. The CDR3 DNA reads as TGTGCCAGCAGCCAATACGGACTAGCGGCCATAGCCAAAAACATTCAGTACTTC. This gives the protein CASSQYGLAAIAKNIQYF.